Sequencing of this TCR beta chain was carried out in a study of T-cell reconstitution after alpha-beta-depleted transplantation in children. Unique molecular identifiers tagged the TCRbeta library. TCRdb re-called the PCR reads with MiXCR, one entry per CDR3 protein. The data contain around 680,000 distinct CDR3 sequences, around 17% of them singletons. Germline V gene data show CDR1 as MGHRA and CDR2 as YSYEKL. V lost 4 bases to trimming and J lost 6 bases, with 4 bases between them. The CDR3 consists of 11 residues. This clonotype was observed a few times. This sequence may be a read error, since a much larger clone differs from it by one base.

The clonotype was recovered from a human donor who donated a stem cell graft to a child with acute myeloid leukemia. V and J are TRBV4-1 and TRBJ2-1; D unclear. Here the sequenced sample was PBMCs from the stem cell graft donor, taken from the stem cell graft. The chain's CDR3 is CASSRSNEQFF. The CDR3 DNA is TGCGCCAGCAGCCGGAGCAATGAGCAGTTCTTC.